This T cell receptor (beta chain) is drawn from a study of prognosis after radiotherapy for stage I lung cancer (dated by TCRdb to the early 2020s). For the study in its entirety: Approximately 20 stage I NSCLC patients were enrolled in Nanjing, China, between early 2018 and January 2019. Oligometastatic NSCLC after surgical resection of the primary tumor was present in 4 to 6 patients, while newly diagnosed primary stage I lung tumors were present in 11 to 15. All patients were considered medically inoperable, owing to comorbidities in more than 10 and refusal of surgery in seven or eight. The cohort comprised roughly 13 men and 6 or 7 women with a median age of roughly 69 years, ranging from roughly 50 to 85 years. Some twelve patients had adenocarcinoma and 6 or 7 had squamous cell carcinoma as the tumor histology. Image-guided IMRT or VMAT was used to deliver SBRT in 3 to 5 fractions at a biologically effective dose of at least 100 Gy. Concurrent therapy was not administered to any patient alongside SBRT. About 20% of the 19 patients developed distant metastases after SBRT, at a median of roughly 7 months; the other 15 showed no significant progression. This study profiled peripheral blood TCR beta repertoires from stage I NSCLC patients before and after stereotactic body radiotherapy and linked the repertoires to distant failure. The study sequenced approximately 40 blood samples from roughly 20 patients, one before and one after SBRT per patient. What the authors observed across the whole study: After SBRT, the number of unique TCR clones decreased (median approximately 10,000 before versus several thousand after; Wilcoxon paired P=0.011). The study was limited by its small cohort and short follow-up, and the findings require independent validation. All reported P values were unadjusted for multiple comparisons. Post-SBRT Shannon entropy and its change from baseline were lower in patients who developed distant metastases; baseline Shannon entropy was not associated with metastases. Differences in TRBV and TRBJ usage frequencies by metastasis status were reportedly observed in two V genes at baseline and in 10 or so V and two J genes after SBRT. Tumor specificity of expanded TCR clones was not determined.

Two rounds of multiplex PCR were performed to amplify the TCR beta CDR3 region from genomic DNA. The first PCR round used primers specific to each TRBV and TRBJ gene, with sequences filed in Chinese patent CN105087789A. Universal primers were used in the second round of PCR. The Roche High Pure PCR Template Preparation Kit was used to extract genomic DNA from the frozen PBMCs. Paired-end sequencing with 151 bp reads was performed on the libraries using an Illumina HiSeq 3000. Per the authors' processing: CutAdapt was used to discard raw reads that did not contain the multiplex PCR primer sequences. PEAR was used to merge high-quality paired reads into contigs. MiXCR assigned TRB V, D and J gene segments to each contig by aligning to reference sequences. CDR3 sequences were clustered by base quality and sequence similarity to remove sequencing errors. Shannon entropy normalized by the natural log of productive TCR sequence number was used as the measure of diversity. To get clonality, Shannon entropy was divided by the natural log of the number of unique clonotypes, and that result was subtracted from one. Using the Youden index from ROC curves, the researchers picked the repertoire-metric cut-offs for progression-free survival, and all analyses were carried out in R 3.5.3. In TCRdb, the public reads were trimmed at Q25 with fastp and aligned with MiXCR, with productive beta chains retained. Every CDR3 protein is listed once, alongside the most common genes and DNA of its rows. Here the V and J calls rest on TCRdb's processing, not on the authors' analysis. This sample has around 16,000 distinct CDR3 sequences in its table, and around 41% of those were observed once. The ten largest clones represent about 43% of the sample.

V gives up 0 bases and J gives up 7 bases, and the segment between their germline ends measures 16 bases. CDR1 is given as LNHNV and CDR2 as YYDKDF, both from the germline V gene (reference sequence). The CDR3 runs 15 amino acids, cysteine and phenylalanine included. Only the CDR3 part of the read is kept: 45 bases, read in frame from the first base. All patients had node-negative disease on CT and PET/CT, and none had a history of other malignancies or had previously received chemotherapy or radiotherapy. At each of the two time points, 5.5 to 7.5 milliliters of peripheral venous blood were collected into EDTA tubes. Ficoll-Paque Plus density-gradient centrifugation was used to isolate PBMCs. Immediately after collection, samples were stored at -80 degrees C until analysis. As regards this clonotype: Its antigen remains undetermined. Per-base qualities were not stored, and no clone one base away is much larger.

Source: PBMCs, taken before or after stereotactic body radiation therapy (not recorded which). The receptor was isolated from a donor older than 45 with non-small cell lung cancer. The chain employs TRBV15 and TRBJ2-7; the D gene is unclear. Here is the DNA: TGTGCCACCAGCAGAGATAGGAGAGACTTAGGAGAGCAGTACTTC. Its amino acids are CATSRDRRDLGEQYF.